The 29 T cell receptor beta chains listed next were all sequenced from one sample in a study of PD-1 blockade in classical Hodgkin lymphoma. Generated by immunoSEQ multiplex PCR, the TCRdb table keeps only in-frame clones and is missing some. The data hold under 15,000 clones, with about 83% observed a single time. Each and every patient relapsed after autologous stem cell transplantation, and patients got differing brentuximab vedotin exposure. The sequenced sample was peripheral blood mononuclear cells (PBMCs), obtained at baseline. These receptors were obtained from a human donor with classical Hodgkin lymphoma.

The chain links TRBV11-3 to TRBJ1-1; 9 bases map to TRBD1. Germline V gives CDR1 SGHNT, CDR2 YENEEA. The CDR3 extends over 14 amino acids. V shed 5 bases and J 3 bases; nucleotides not matched to a gene: 4. The CDR3 DNA reads as TGTGCCAGCAGCCTGACAGGGGGGGACACTGAAGCTTTCTTT. Translation: CASSLTGGDTEAFF.

The chain couples TRBV18 to TRBJ1-1, with 10 bases fitting TRBD1. V was pared by 2 bases and J by 5 bases, with 11 bases of the junction left unmatched. Germline V gene data show CDR1 as KGHSH and CDR2 as LQKENI. The CDR3 is 17 residues long. CDR3 protein: CASSPVGTGVPRTEAFF. As DNA, the CDR3 is TGTGCCAGCTCACCAGTGGGGACAGGGGTTCCACGTACTGAAGCTTTCTTT.

The rearrangement uses TRBV27 and TRBJ2-1; D is unresolved. The germline V gene encodes CDR1 MNHEY and CDR2 SMNVEV (reference sequence). The ends were cut back, 3 bases at V and 4 bases at J, with 13 bases in the middle. The CDR3 is 15 amino acids. Here the CDR3 DNA reads TGTGCCAGCAGTTTGGCCGGGCTAAATTACAATGAGCAGTTCTTC. This encodes CASSLAGLNYNEQFF.

The V and J genes are TRBV9 and TRBJ2-3, with D unresolved. The CDR3 has 12 residues. Trimming pared 3 bases from V and 4 bases from J, leaving 6 bases between. Per germline, CDR1 SGDLS and CDR2 YYNGEE. The CDR3 sequence is CASSARSDTQYF. CDR3 bases: TGTGCCAGCAGCGCGCGCTCAGATACGCAGTATTTT.

The chain uses TRBV28 and TRBJ2-5; 11 nucleotides line up with TRBD2. This CDR3 spans 16 amino acids. Germline values: CDR1 MDHEN, CDR2 SYDVKM. With V trimmed by 5 bases and J by 0 bases, 5 bases remained unmatched. The CDR3 here is CASSPRTSGYQETQYF. The CDR3 DNA follows: TGTGCCAGCAGTCCGAGGACTAGCGGGTACCAAGAGACCCAGTACTTC. Variable domain in full (rest from reference TRBV28 and TRBJ2-5): DVKVTQSSRYLVKRTGEKVFLECVQDMDHENMFWYRQDPGLGLRLIYFSYDVKMKEKGDIPEGYSVSREKKERFSLILESASTNQTSMYLCASSPRTSGYQETQYFGPGTRLLVL.

V usage is TRBV5-6 and J usage is TRBJ1-3; no clear D. The V gene lost 1 base and the J gene lost 0 bases, with 5 bases spanning the gap. The CDR3 consists of 14 residues. CDR1 SGHDT and CDR2 YYEEEE come from the germline V gene. This CDR3 reads CASSLTFSGNTIYF. CDR3 DNA: TGTGCCAGCAGCTTGACCTTCTCTGGAAACACCATATATTTT.

This clone has a single count. The V call is TRBV28, the J call TRBJ1-2, with 12 bases that match TRBD1. The length of the CDR3 is 15 residues. V lost 3 bases and J lost 8; bases outside the gene matches: 7. The germline V gene has CDR1 MDHEN and CDR2 SYDVKM. This CDR3 is CASSFRGQGAKGYTF. As DNA, the CDR3 is TGTGCCAGCAGTTTTAGGGGACAGGGGGCGAAAGGCTACACCTTC.

This rearrangement joins TRBV9 to TRBJ2-1, with D unclear. Deletions cut 0 bases from V and 5 bases from J, with 6 bases between. Germline V gives CDR1 SGDLS, CDR2 YYNGEE. The CDR3 loop spans 13 amino acids. The DNA of the CDR3 is TGTGCCAGCAGCGTAGTGGGGAACAATGAGCAGTTCTTC. This encodes CASSVVGNNEQFF.

The chain combines TRBV4-1 with TRBJ2-3; D is perhaps TRBD1 (6 bases). The CDR3 contains 15 residues. V lost 4 bases, J lost 5 bases, and 16 bases lay in between. The V gene's germline CDR1 is MGHRA and CDR2 YSYEKL. The CDR3 region is CASSPEGFRGDTQYF. In DNA form, the CDR3 reads TGCGCCAGCAGCCCCGAGGGCTTCAGGGGAGATACGCAGTATTTT.

The table lists this clone with a count of one. The chain has TRBV5-1 and TRBJ1-1, with 8 bases identical to TRBD1. Losses at the gene ends were 4 bases for V and 4 bases for J; bases not matched to a gene: 15. The germline gives CDR1 SGHRS, CDR2 YFSETQ. The CDR3 spans 17 residues. CDR3 DNA: TGCGCCAGCAGCGTACTAATTGATACAGGGGGGTTCACTGAAGCTTTCTTT. Translating gives CASSVLIDTGGFTEAFF. The full variable domain, completed using reference TRBV5-1 and TRBJ1-1, is KAGVTQTPRYLIKTRGQQVTLSCSPISGHRSVSWYQQTPGQGLQFLFEYFSETQRNKGNFPGRFSGRQFSNSRSEMNVSTLELGDSALYLCASSVLIDTGGFTEAFFGQGTRLTVV.

This clone was found a few times. The rearrangement links TRBV19 to TRBJ1-5; D gene uncertain. Germline CDR1 LNHDA, CDR2 SQIVND (reference sequence). The CDR3 runs to 14 residues. V lost 3 bases and J 0 bases, leaving 6 bases between the germline ends. CDR3 protein: CASSMVNSNQPQHF. As DNA, the CDR3 is TGTGCCAGTAGTATGGTGAATAGCAATCAGCCCCAGCATTTT.

The chain combines TRBV10-1 with TRBJ2-1; D gene uncertain. Germline V CDR1 and CDR2: WNHNN, SYGVQD (reference sequence). The CDR3 is 12 residues long. Deletions cut 0 bases from V and 9 bases from J, with 6 bases between. This CDR3 is CASSESYREQFF. The CDR3 nucleotides are TGCGCCAGCAGTGAGTCATACCGTGAGCAGTTCTTC.

The chain combines TRBV7-9 with TRBJ2-7; 9 positions agree with TRBD1. Germline V gene sequence: CDR1 SEHNR, CDR2 FQNEAQ (reference sequence). This CDR3 has 15 amino acids. V shed 5 bases and J 2 bases; nucleotides not matched to a gene: 7. The CDR3 DNA is TGTGCCAGCAGCCTAGGGACAGGGCTGGCCTACGAGCAGTACTTC. Protein: CASSLGTGLAYEQYF.

The chain recombines TRBV21-1 with TRBJ1-1; the table's D call, TRBD1, was not checked against the DNA. TRBV21-1 is assigned pseudogene status. This CDR3 has 16 amino acids. The CDR3 reads CASSSVIYTIRTEAFF. CDR3 in DNA: TGTGCCAGCAGTTCAGTCATATACACAATTCGCACTGAAGCTTTCTTT.

The chain has TRBV7-2 and TRBJ1-5; D is unresolved. Trimming shortened V by 1 base and J by 0 bases, and 13 bases separated the two germline ends. Germline lookup yields CDR1 SGHTA and CDR2 FQGNSA. CDR3 length equals 17 residues. The CDR3 sequence: CASSLGNSLYSNQPQHF. The CDR3 nucleotides are TGTGCCAGCAGCTTAGGTAACAGCTTGTATAGCAATCAGCCCCAGCATTTT.

This chain connects TRBV12-5 to TRBJ2-1, with 8 nucleotides matching TRBD1. Germline-derived CDR1 and CDR2 are LGHNT and FRNRAP. CDR3 length: 14 amino acids. Trimming took 7 bases from V and 4 from J; bases not matched to a gene: 6. The CDR3 region is CASVSGQVYNEQFF. The CDR3 DNA reads TGTGCTAGTGTGTCGGGACAGGTATACAATGAGCAGTTCTTC.

The J gene is TRBJ2-2, the V gene TRBV2; no clear D gene. V lost 4 bases, J lost 1 base, and 10 bases lay in between. The length of the CDR3 is 15 residues. Germline V gene lookup returns CDR1 SNHLY and CDR2 FYNNEI. CDR3 residues: CASSGRVWNTGELFF. For the CDR3, the DNA is TGTGCCAGCAGTGGGAGAGTTTGGAACACCGGGGAGCTGTTTTTT. Supplemented by reference TRBV2 and TRBJ2-2, the full variable domain reads EPEVTQTPSHQVTQMGQEVILRCVPISNHLYFYWYRQILGQKVEFLVSFYNNEISEKSEIFDDQFSVERPDGSNFTLKIRSTKLEDSAMYFCASSGRVWNTGELFFGEGSRLTVL.

V and J are TRBV28 and TRBJ1-2; no reliable D call. Germline lookup yields CDR1 MDHEN and CDR2 SYDVKM. V lost 3 bases, J lost 6 bases, and 5 bases lay in between. CDR3 size: 11 residues. CDR3 nucleotides: TGTGCCAGCAGTTTTACGAATGGCTACACCTTC. Its protein product is CASSFTNGYTF.

The chain employs TRBV5-6 and TRBJ1-1; D not certain. Germline V gene sequence: CDR1 SGHDT, CDR2 YYEEEE. The V and J ends lost 3 bases and 8 bases respectively, with 14 bases between them. The CDR3 has 13 amino acids. The CDR3, as DNA: TGTGCCAGCAGCTCTCCGGGATCCATAGAAGCTTTCTTT. This gives the protein CASSSPGSIEAFF.

The chain uses TRBV6-5 and TRBJ1-4, with a possible D match to TRBD1 (5 bases). Per germline, CDR1 MNHEY and CDR2 SVGAGI. The CDR3 covers 14 residues. V lost 5 bases and J lost 6, with 13 bases in between. DNA for the CDR3: TGTGCCAGCAGTACCGGGGGAGGGCATGAAAAACTGTTTTTT. Protein product: CASSTGGGHEKLFF.

About this clone: Other DNA sequences in the sample encode the same CDR3. The gene calls are TRBV28 and TRBJ1-2; 10 bases align to TRBD1. The CDR3 consists of 14 residues. V gave up 9 bases and J gave up 5 bases; unmatched junction bases: 9. CDR1 and CDR2 (germline): MDHEN, SYDVKM. CDR3 in amino acids: CASKRQGAGYGYTF. CDR3 nucleotide sequence: TGTGCCAGTAAAAGACAGGGGGCTGGGTATGGCTACACCTTC.

V and J are TRBV2 and TRBJ2-7; no clear D gene. V was trimmed by 5 bases and J by 2 bases, leaving 7 bases between them. The CDR3 is 12 residues long. Germline CDR1 reads SNHLY; CDR2 reads FYNNEI. The CDR3: CASSPNTYEQYF. CDR3 DNA: TGTGCCAGCAGTCCTAATACCTACGAGCAGTACTTC.

In this sample, this clone turned up once. The chain combines TRBV5-6 with TRBJ1-2; D is uncertain. Germline-derived CDR1 and CDR2 are SGHDT and YYEEEE. This CDR3 has 13 amino acids. Trimming left V 0 bases short and J 4 bases short, with 7 bases between. CDR3 bases: TGTGCCAGCAGCTTGGGGCAGATCTATGGCTACACCTTC. It yields the protein CASSLGQIYGYTF.

The CDR3 sequence is CASSLPRAGNYGYTF. CDR3 DNA: TGTGCCAGCAGCTTGCCTCGGGCTGGTAACTATGGCTACACCTTC. V usage is TRBV11-2 and J usage is TRBJ1-2; D call uncertain. CDR1 SGHAT and CDR2 FQNNGV come from the germline V gene. The CDR3 spans 15 residues. Trimming removed 3 bases from V and 1 base from J, with 12 bases in between.

The DNA of the CDR3 is TGCGCCAGCAGCTTGGGCCCGCCAGAGGTTGACTATGGCTACACCTTC. The encoded protein is CASSLGPPEVDYGYTF. V usage is TRBV5-1 and J usage is TRBJ1-2; unclear D gene. CDR1 is SGHRS and CDR2 is YFSETQ in the germline V gene. V dropped 0 bases and J dropped 3 bases, with 15 bases sitting between them. The CDR3 spans 16 residues.

This clone was detected a few times. V gene TRBV7-2 combines with J gene TRBJ2-1; unclear D gene. The V and J ends lost 5 bases and 8 bases respectively, with 7 bases between them. This CDR3 region has 11 residues. The germline V gene has CDR1 SGHTA and CDR2 FQGNSA. In DNA form, the CDR3 reads TGTGCCAGCAGCGCTAGATATGAGCAGTTCTTC. Residues: CASSARYEQFF.

This clone was counted a few times. The gene calls are TRBV5-6 and TRBJ1-5; 7 bases align to TRBD1. V was pared by 1 base and J by 3 bases, with 10 bases of the junction left unmatched. From germline, CDR1 is SGHDT and CDR2 YYEEEE. There are 17 residues in the CDR3. CDR3: CASSLFGTANFNQPQHF. The CDR3 region has the DNA TGTGCCAGCAGCTTGTTTGGGACAGCTAATTTCAATCAGCCCCAGCATTTT.

The V gene is TRBV19, the J gene TRBJ2-3; D gene ambiguous. The CDR3 has 14 residues. The germline CDR1 and CDR2 sequences are LNHDA and SQIVND (reference sequence). V was cut by 5 bases and J by 0 bases, with 9 bases left in between. The CDR3 DNA reads TGTGCCAGTAGTTCCGGACGGAGCACAGATACGCAGTATTTT. It is translated as CASSSGRSTDTQYF.

The chain recombines TRBV4-1 with TRBJ1-5; TRBD1 might be the D (5 bases). Trimming shortened V by 6 bases and J by 3 bases, and 12 bases separated the two germline ends. The CDR3 sequence is 14 residues long. The germline V gene has CDR1 MGHRA and CDR2 YSYEKL. The CDR3 coding sequence is TGCGCCAGCAGTCTTGACAGTACCAATCAGCCCCAGCATTTT. Residues: CASSLDSTNQPQHF.